This is a list of T cell receptor beta chains from one sample in a study of cytomegalovirus exposure and HLA in healthy donors. The method was immunoSEQ multiplex PCR; TCRdb's version includes in-frame clones alone and lacks a portion of them. The table has some 200,000 clones, roughly 70% seen once. Input material: PBMCs. These receptors originate from a man aged 35-49 years in good health and CMV-seropositive. Each CDR3 is given with its conserved first and last residue. Fields, in order: J gene, D gene, V gene, clone size, CDR3 DNA, CDR3 protein. A D gene is named only where the DNA matches it firmly. Clone size appears in some rows only: once, few, many, or a class for an expanded clone.

>TRBJ1-4|NA|TRBV5-6|NA
TGTGCCAGCAGCTGGAGGGGGACTAGAGAAAAACTGTTTTTT
CASSWRGTREKLFF
>TRBJ2-5|TRBD2|TRBV6-1|NA
TGTGCCACCAAAAGACTAGCGGGGGATCAAGAGACCCAGTACTTC
CATKRLAGDQETQYF
>TRBJ1-4|TRBD1|TRBV7-9|NA
TGTGCCAGCAGCTTAGGGACAGGGACTAATGAAAAACTGTTTTTT
CASSLGTGTNEKLFF
>TRBJ1-2|NA|TRBV18|NA
TGTGCCAGCTCACAGATAGAAGGGGCTCAGAACGGCTACACCTTC
CASSQIEGAQNGYTF
>TRBJ2-3|NA|TRBV14|NA
TGTGCCAGCAGCCAAGATCAGGTGTTAGCGAGCACAGATACGCAGTATTTT
CASSQDQVLASTDTQYF
>TRBJ2-7|NA|TRBV6-5|NA
TGTGCCAGCAGTTGGGGCGGGGTCTACGAGCAGTACTTC
CASSWGGVYEQYF
>TRBJ1-5|NA|TRBV2|NA
TGTGCCAGCAGTGGGGGGCCTGAGCCCCAGCATTTT
CASSGGPEPQHF
>TRBJ2-5|NA|TRBV7-9|NA
TGTGCCAGCAGCCCCCAGCCCTGGGAGGAGACCCAGTACTTC
CASSPQPWEETQYF
>TRBJ2-7|TRBD1|TRBV5-1|NA
TGCGCCAGCAGCTTGGGGCTGGGACAGATCTCCTACGAGCAGTACTTC
CASSLGLGQISYEQYF
>TRBJ1-2|TRBD1|TRBV5-4|NA
TGTGCCAGCAGCTCCATGACAGGGCCGTCGGGCTATGGCTACACCTTC
CASSSMTGPSGYGYTF
>TRBJ1-4|NA|TRBV7-9|NA
TGTGCCAGCAGCTTAGTTTTTGGGGCGACTAATGAAAAACTGTTTTTT
CASSLVFGATNEKLFF
>TRBJ2-2|TRBD2|TRBV5-1|NA
TGCGCCAGCAGCTTGGATAGCGGGGGGTCCAACACCGGGGAGCTGTTTTTT
CASSLDSGGSNTGELFF
>TRBJ1-2|NA|TRBV6-5|NA
TGTGCCAGCAGTTACGGTTCATTAGGAGACTATGGCTACACCTTC
CASSYGSLGDYGYTF
>TRBJ2-1|TRBD2|TRBV28|once
TGTGCCAGCAGTTTCCCTGGGAGGGGACTAGCGGGGTACAATGAGCAGTTCTTC
CASSFPGRGLAGYNEQFF
>TRBJ1-1|TRBD1|TRBV7-9|NA
TGTGCCAGCAGCACACGACAGGGGGGCACTGAAGCTTTCTTT
CASSTRQGGTEAFF
>TRBJ1-1|TRBD1|TRBV10-3|few
TGTGCCATCAGTGAGGGACAGGGTTACTCTGAAGCTTTCTTT
CAISEGQGYSEAFF
>TRBJ1-1|TRBD1|TRBV6-5|NA
TGTGCCAGCAGCGGGGACAGGGGTTGGGACACTGAAGCTTTCTTT
CASSGDRGWDTEAFF
>TRBJ2-3|NA|TRBV4-2|NA
TGTGCCAGCAGCCAGGCCCAGGCGACCGGTGAGGATACGCAGTATTTT
CASSQAQATGEDTQYF
>TRBJ2-3|NA|TRBV4-1|few
TGCGCCAGCAGCCAACTAGGACAGTTTACAGATACGCAGTATTTT
CASSQLGQFTDTQYF
>TRBJ1-6|TRBD1|TRBV6-1|NA
TGTGCCAGCGGGACAGATAATTCACCCCTCCACTTT
CASGTDNSPLHF
>TRBJ2-3|TRBD2|TRBV9|NA
TGTGCCAGCAGCGCTAGCGGGCTTAGCACAGATACGCAGTATTTT
CASSASGLSTDTQYF
>TRBJ1-4|TRBD1|TRBV6-1|NA
TGTGCCAGCAGTGACGGACAGGTCAAAAGTGAAAAACTGTTTTTT
CASSDGQVKSEKLFF
>TRBJ1-5|NA|TRBV5-5|NA
TGTGCCAGCAGCCCGGAGGCGCTGGGCAATCAGCCCCAGCATTTT
CASSPEALGNQPQHF
>TRBJ2-5|TRBD2|TRBV7-2|NA
TGTGCCAGCACCTTGTGGGGAGGGAGGGGTCAAGAGACCCAGTACTTC
CASTLWGGRGQETQYF
>TRBJ2-3|TRBD2|TRBV11-2|few
TGTGCCAGCAGCTTAGGTCTAGCGGGGGCAGATACGCAGTATTTT
CASSLGLAGADTQYF
>TRBJ1-6|NA|TRBV28|NA
TGTGCCAGCAGACTCGGGAGTTATAATTCACCCCTCCACTTT
CASRLGSYNSPLHF
>TRBJ2-5|NA|TRBV7-2|NA
TGTGCCAGCAGCCCTCGAGGTCGCCAAGAGACCCAGTACTTC
CASSPRGRQETQYF
>TRBJ2-7|TRBD1|TRBV19|NA
TGTGCCAGTAGTCCCCCCGGGACAGGGAACGACGAGCAGTACTTC
CASSPPGTGNDEQYF
>TRBJ1-2|NA|TRBV10-3|NA
TGTGCCATCAGTGAGTCCGGGGATTACTATGGCTACACCTTC
CAISESGDYYGYTF
>TRBJ1-5|TRBD1|TRBV6-6|NA
TGTGCCAGCAGCACCCCTCAGGGGGGTCAGCCCCAGCATTTT
CASSTPQGGQPQHF
>TRBJ1-1|TRBD1|TRBV19|NA
TGTGCCAGTAGTATACAGGGGGTTGACAACACTGAAGCTTTCTTT
CASSIQGVDNTEAFF
>TRBJ2-1|TRBD2|TRBV5-1|few
TGCGCCAGCAGCCCCATAGCGGGGGGGCCCTACAATGAGCAGTTCTTC
CASSPIAGGPYNEQFF
>TRBJ2-3|NA|TRBV6-5|NA
TGTGCCAGCAGTGGACAGACGGGAGATACGCAGTATTTT
CASSGQTGDTQYF
>TRBJ1-5|NA|TRBV2|NA
TGTGCCAGCAGGGCGGGGGATCAGCCCCAGCATTTT
CASRAGDQPQHF
>TRBJ2-7|TRBD2|TRBV7-2|NA
TGTGCCAGCAGCCCCACGGAGCGGGGGGCTCGCGAGCAGTACTTC
CASSPTERGAREQYF
>TRBJ2-3|NA|TRBV7-9|NA
TGTGCCAGCAGGCAAGGGGCACCTGCAGCAGATACGCAGTATTTT
CASRQGAPAADTQYF
>TRBJ2-3|NA|TRBV7-9|NA
TGTGCCAGCAGCCTCGGTCTAGACACAGATACGCAGTATTTT
CASSLGLDTDTQYF
>TRBJ2-7|TRBD2|TRBV18|NA
TGTGCCAGCTTCGACTGGGCTAGCGGCCACGAGCAGTACTTC
CASFDWASGHEQYF
>TRBJ2-3|TRBD2|TRBV19|NA
TGTGCCAGTCGTCGCCTGACTAGCGGGGGGTCTAGCACAGATACGCAGTATTTT
CASRRLTSGGSSTDTQYF
>TRBJ1-2|TRBD1|TRBV19|NA
TGTGCCAGTAGGGGGGACAGGGAGGCTGGCTACACCTTC
CASRGDREAGYTF
>TRBJ2-2|TRBD2|TRBV19|NA
TGTGCCAGTAGTATAGACCTACCGGGACTAGCGGGGGGCACCGGGGAGCTGTTTTTT
CASSIDLPGLAGGTGELFF
>TRBJ1-1|NA|TRBV9|NA
TGTGCCAGCAGCCCTACGGTGAACACTGAAGCTTTCTTT
CASSPTVNTEAFF
>TRBJ2-7|NA|TRBV6-5|few
TGTGCCAGCAGTTACTCAACAGGGGAGGACTCCTACGAGCAGTACTTC
CASSYSTGEDSYEQYF
>TRBJ1-2|NA|TRBV28|NA
TGTGCCAGCAGTGGAGGCGGGGGCACTAGGGGCTACACCTTC
CASSGGGGTRGYTF
>TRBJ1-3|NA|TRBV28|once
TGTGCCGTATCCTCGTCTGGAAACACCATATATTTT
CAVSSSGNTIYF
>TRBJ2-7|NA|TRBV7-6|NA
TGTGCCAGCAGTTCTCGACCGGGATACTACGAGCAGTACTTC
CASSSRPGYYEQYF
>TRBJ2-7|NA|TRBV15|NA
TGTGCCACCAGCAGAGATCGGGGACACTTCGTACAGTACTTC
CATSRDRGHFVQYF
>TRBJ2-1|NA|TRBV10-3|NA
TGTGCCATCAGTGGCCGGGATTTAGAGATTCCTCAGCAGTTCTTC
CAISGRDLEIPQQFF
>TRBJ1-3|TRBD1|TRBV6-5|NA
TGTGCCAGCAGCCAGACAGGGATTGGAAACACCATATATTTT
CASSQTGIGNTIYF
>TRBJ1-3|TRBD1|TRBV2|NA
TGTGCCAGCAGTCTCGTCAGACAGGGGAGAGGAAACACCATATATTTT
CASSLVRQGRGNTIYF
>TRBJ1-5|NA|TRBV19|NA
TGTGCCAGTCGCCGGGACGGGGAGGGGTATAGCAATCAGCCCCAGCATTTT
CASRRDGEGYSNQPQHF
>TRBJ2-1|NA|TRBV9|few
TGTGCCAGCAGCGTAAGAGGGGGGGCCTACTACAATGAGCAGTTCTTC
CASSVRGGAYYNEQFF
>TRBJ2-5|TRBD2|TRBV2|NA
TGTGCCAGCAGTGAAGCTAGGGGACTAGCGGGTAAAACCCAGTACTTC
CASSEARGLAGKTQYF
>TRBJ1-2|NA|TRBV2|NA
TGTGCCAGCAGTGAACGTCTTTGGGCAGGGGTTAACTATGGCTACACCTTC
CASSERLWAGVNYGYTF
>TRBJ2-7|TRBD1|TRBV5-4|NA
TGTGCCAGCAGCTCCACGTCGGGGAGACAGGGCGCCTCCTACGAGCAGTACTTC
CASSSTSGRQGASYEQYF
>TRBJ2-7|NA|TRBV9|NA
TGTGCCAGCAGCGAGAGGGGGGGAGGGGCGGCCGAGCAGTACTTC
CASSERGGGAAEQYF
>TRBJ1-1|TRBD1|TRBV19|NA
TGTGCCAGTAGTATAACAGGGGGCATCACTGAAGCTTTCTTT
CASSITGGITEAFF
>TRBJ1-4|NA|TRBV5-5|NA
TGTGCCAGCAGCTTGACAGGGCCTAATGAAAAACTGTTTTTT
CASSLTGPNEKLFF